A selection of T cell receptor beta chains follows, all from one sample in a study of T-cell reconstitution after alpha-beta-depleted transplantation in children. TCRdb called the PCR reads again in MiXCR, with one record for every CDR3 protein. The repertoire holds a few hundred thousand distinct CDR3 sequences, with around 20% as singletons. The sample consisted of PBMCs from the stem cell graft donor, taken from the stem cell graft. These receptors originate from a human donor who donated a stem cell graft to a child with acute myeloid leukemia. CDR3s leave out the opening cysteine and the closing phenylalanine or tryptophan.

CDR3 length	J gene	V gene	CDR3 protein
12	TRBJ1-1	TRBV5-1	ASSTGQGRTEAF
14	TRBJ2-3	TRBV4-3	ASSQEGRGSTDTQY
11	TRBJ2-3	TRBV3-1	ASSQVPTDTQY
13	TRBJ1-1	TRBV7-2	ASSSTGTGNTEAF
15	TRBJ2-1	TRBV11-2	ASSLNVGDRGYNEQF
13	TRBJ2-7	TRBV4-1	ASSHLGLPTYEQY
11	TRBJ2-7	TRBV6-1	ASSHSETYEQY
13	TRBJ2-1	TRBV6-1	ASTLTRIFYNEQF
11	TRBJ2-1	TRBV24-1	ATSDFRGDEQF
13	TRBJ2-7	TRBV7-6	ASSLTKGMVYEQY
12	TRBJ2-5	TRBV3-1	ASSLRSGRETQY
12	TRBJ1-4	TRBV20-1	SAREYRGSEKLF
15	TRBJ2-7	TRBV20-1	SARIPGLAGGLYEQY
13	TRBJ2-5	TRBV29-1	SVEDLLGDQETQY
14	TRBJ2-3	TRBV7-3	ASSLTSQTSTDTQY
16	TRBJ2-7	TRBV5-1	ASSYLPPAGASSYEQY
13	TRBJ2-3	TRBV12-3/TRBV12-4	ASSFDGTFTDTQY
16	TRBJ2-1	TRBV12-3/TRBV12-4	ASSPRWRDLISYNEQF
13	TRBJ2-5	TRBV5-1	ASSRTPGNEETQY
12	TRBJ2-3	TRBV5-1	ASANSGRADTQY
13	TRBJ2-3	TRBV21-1	ATRGGTCSTDTQY
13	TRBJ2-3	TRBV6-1	ASSELDGSTDTQY